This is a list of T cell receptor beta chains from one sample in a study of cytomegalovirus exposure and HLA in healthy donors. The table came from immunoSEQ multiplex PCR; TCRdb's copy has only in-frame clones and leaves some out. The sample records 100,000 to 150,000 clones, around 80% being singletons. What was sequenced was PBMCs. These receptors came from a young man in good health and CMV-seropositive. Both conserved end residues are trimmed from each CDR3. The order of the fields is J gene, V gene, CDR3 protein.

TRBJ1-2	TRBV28	ASSPPGSYGYT
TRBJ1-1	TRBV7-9	ASSLAAQTHEAF
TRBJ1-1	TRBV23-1	ASSQSGGYTEAF
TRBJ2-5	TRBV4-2	ASSQLAGQETQY
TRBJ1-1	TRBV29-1	SVEIAQRGTEAF
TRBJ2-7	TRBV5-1	ASRLGGSGYEQY
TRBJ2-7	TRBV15	ATSRAGGSYEQY
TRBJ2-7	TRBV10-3	AIRGGQSSSYEQY
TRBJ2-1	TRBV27	ASSFSGTSGRGQF
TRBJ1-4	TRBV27	ASSVTGMGEKLF
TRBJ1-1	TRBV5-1	ASSIKGDTEAF
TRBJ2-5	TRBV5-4	ASSFRTIQETQY
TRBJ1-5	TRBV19	ASSYRAGGNQPQH
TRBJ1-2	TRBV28	ASSRYRGTGARGYT
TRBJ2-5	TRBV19	ASSIYQGSAGGTQY
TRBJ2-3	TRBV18	ASSLSTGVRLRLDTDTQY
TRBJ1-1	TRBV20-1	SARVNGAF
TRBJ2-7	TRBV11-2	ASSLDRRSYEQY
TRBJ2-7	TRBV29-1	SVFGLASVEQY
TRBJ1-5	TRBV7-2	ASSYQQGQPQH
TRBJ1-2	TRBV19	ASSTLVLYGYT
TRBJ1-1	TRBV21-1	AINRPGQDTEAF
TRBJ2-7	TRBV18	ASSPGLGYEQY
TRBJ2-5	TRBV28	ASSLNREKETQY
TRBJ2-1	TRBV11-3	ASSLGQGGSSYNEQF
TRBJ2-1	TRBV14	ASSQGHGTSQNYNEQF
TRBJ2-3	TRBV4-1	ASSQDGRSTDTQY
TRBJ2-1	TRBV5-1	ASSLETSGSLEQF
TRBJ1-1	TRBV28	ASRRGGTAEAF
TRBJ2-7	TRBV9	ASSVGLASSYEQY
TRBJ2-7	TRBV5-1	ASSRGTSGDYEQY
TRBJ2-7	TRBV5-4	ASSHRAGAFSYEQY
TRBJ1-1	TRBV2	ASSRRGSGNTEAF
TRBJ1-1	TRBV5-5	ASSFGPGSFTEAF
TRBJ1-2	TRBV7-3	ASSLTGLRGVYGYT
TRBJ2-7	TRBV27	ASSLSWGRGHEQY
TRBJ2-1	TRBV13	ASSPRQMYNEQF
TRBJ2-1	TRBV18	ASSPYTGPYNEQF
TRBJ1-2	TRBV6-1	ASSERATGRYGYT
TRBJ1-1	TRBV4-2	ASSRDTRRGANTEAF
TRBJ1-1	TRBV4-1	ASRLRLQGGTEAF
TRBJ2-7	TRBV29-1	SVERVAGDEQY
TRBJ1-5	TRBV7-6	ASSQGWNQPQH
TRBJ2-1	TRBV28	ASRSTASSGAYNEQF
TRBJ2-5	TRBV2	ASSDGASLQETQY
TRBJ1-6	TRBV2	ASSGAPPYNSPLH
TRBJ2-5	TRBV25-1	ASSEYIWQGAQTQY
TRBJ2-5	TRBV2	ASRKKGTLQETQY
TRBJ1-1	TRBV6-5	ASSSTRNTEAF